The next 15 T cell receptor beta chains were all read from a single sample in a study of blood T cell repertoires in COVID-19. Only in-frame clones appear in the TCRdb table, and some are missing; sequencing was by immunoSEQ multiplex PCR. The sample contains over 200,000 clones, 70% to 85% of which appear only once. Sequenced input: PBMCs or T cells enriched from blood (not recorded which). These receptors all stem from a man aged 55-75 years who had recovered from COVID-19.

This chain uses TRBV12-5 with TRBJ1-1; 7 bases align to TRBD1. The CDR3 is made up of 14 amino acids. Germline-derived CDR1 and CDR2 are LGHNT and FRNRAP. V lost 9 bases and J lost 9; bases outside the gene matches: 16. This CDR3 is CASNQNTGDAQAFF. The CDR3 DNA follows: TGTGCTAGCAACCAAAACACAGGGGACGCTCAAGCTTTCTTT. The variable domain in full, completed from reference TRBV12-5 and TRBJ1-1, reads DARVTQTPRHKVTEMGQEVTMRCQPILGHNTVFWYRQTMMQGLELLAYFRNRAPLDDSGMPKDRFSAEMPDATLATLKIQPSEPRDSAVYFCASNQNTGDAQAFFGQGTRLTVV.

This chain links TRBV6-5 with TRBJ1-1, with 8 nucleotides matching TRBD1. CDR1 is MNHEY and CDR2 is SVGAGI in the germline V gene. CDR3 length: 13 residues. V lost 6 bases to trimming and J lost 5 bases; unmatched junction nucleotides: 5. CDR3 sequence (DNA): TGTGCCAGCAGGAAACAGGGGGATACTGAAGCTTTCTTT. Protein sequence: CASRKQGDTEAFF.

The chain carries TRBV6-4 and TRBJ2-1, with 7 bases aligning to TRBD2. The junction had 4 bases not matched to a gene; V was cut back by 0 bases and J by 2 bases. Germline V gene sequence: CDR1 MRHNA, CDR2 SNTAGT. This CDR3 has 16 amino acids. CDR3 sequence (DNA): TGTGCCAGCAGTGACTCTGGCAGCGGGGCCTACAATGAGCAGTTCTTC. Amino acid sequence: CASSDSGSGAYNEQFF.

The V gene is TRBV5-6, the J gene TRBJ1-2; D uncertain. From germline, CDR1 is SGHDT and CDR2 YYEEEE. V was pared by 1 base and J by 4 bases, with 5 bases between. The CDR3 contains 12 residues. CDR3 protein: CASSLSLYGYTF. As DNA, the CDR3 is TGTGCCAGCAGCTTGTCCCTCTATGGCTACACCTTC.

This chain links TRBV27 with TRBJ2-2; maybe TRBD2 (5 bases). Germline assignment: CDR1 MNHEY and CDR2 SMNVEV (reference sequence). This CDR3 region has 14 residues. V was cut by 3 bases and J by 7 bases, with 12 bases left in between. CDR3 sequence: CASSFQPGGGELFF. The CDR3 region has the DNA TGTGCCAGCAGTTTTCAGCCTGGAGGCGGGGAGCTGTTTTTT.

The chain combines TRBV6-2 or TRBV6-3 with TRBJ2-5, with 14 bases that match TRBD2. CDR3 length equals 15 residues. Germline V gene lookup returns CDR1 MNHEY and CDR2 SVGEGT. The V segment lost 6 bases and the J segment 5 bases; nucleotides outside the gene matches: 5. CDR3 sequence (DNA): TGTGCCAGCAGCCCCCGACTAGCGGGGGGGGAGACCCAGTACTTC. This codes for CASSPRLAGGETQYF.

The chain links TRBV9 to TRBJ2-1; no clear D. CDR1 and CDR2 (germline): SGDLS, YYNGEE. Between the trimmed V and J ends, which lost 0 bases and 2 bases, there was a span of 9 bases. The CDR3 totals 15 residues. Written as DNA, the CDR3 is TGTGCCAGCAGCGTAGATTCCAGTACCTACAATGAGCAGTTCTTC. This sequence encodes CASSVDSSTYNEQFF.

The chain combines TRBV5-8 with TRBJ1-2, with TRBD1 matching 8 bases. The ends lost 5 bases at V and 4 bases at J; junction bases unmatched: 13. This CDR3 comprises 16 residues. CDR1 and CDR2 from the germline V gene are SGHTS and YDEGEE. CDR3 nucleotides: TGTGCCAGCAGGACACTCCGGACAGGGTTCGGCTATGGCTACACCTTC. Its protein is CASRTLRTGFGYGYTF.

In this sample, this clone turned up once. The V and J genes are TRBV11-3 and TRBJ2-1; 8 positions match TRBD2. The germline gives CDR1 SGHNT, CDR2 YENEEA. V shed 5 bases, J shed 3 bases, and the junction held 15 bases outside the gene matches. This CDR3 comprises 18 residues. The CDR3 nucleotides read TGTGCCAGCAGCCCAGGGGCTGAGGGAGCGGGGGTCTACAATGAGCAGTTCTTC. It yields the protein CASSPGAEGAGVYNEQFF.

The chain has TRBV14 and TRBJ1-4; 7 bases are a match to TRBD1. This CDR3 contains 16 residues. Germline V gene sequence: CDR1 SGHDN, CDR2 FVKESK. The J segment lost 5 bases and the V segment lost 3 bases, leaving 9 bases of the junction unmatched. The CDR3 loop reads CASSQVTGKSNEKLFF. CDR3 DNA sequence: TGTGCCAGCAGCCAGGTGACAGGGAAATCGAATGAAAAACTGTTTTTT.

V and J are TRBV3-1 (or the pseudogene TRBV3-2) and TRBJ1-4, with a tentative D call TRBD1 (5 bases). Germline V gives CDR1 LGHDT, CDR2 YNNKEL (reference sequence). V gave up 1 base and J gave up 4 bases, with 10 bases separating them. The CDR3 loop spans 15 amino acids. As DNA, the CDR3 is TGTGCCAGCAGCCAAGGTCCCAGGGATAATGAAAAACTGTTTTTT. It codes for CASSQGPRDNEKLFF.

V gene TRBV27 combines with J gene TRBJ1-2, with no clear D. The germline gives CDR1 MNHEY, CDR2 SMNVEV (reference sequence). The CDR3 sequence is 12 residues long. Trimming shortened V by 5 bases and J by 6 bases, and 10 bases separated the two germline ends. The CDR3 DNA reads as TGTGCCAGCAGTGGAGGGTCCGATGGCTACACCTTC. Translation: CASSGGSDGYTF.

Only a few counts were recorded for this clone. The chain employs TRBV6-4 and TRBJ2-1, with 7 positions matching TRBD2. Losses at the gene ends were 2 bases for V and 6 bases for J; bases not matched to a gene: 4. The CDR3 is 14 amino acids. Germline lookup yields CDR1 MRHNA and CDR2 SNTAGT. The CDR3 DNA is TGTGCCAGCAGTGACCAGCTAGCGGCCAATGAGCAGTTCTTC. Its protein product is CASSDQLAANEQFF.

The chain uses TRBV18 and TRBJ2-5; 7 positions match TRBD2. This CDR3 has 17 residues. V was pared by 0 bases and J by 0 bases, with 7 bases of the junction left unmatched. Germline-derived CDR1 and CDR2 are KGHSH and LQKENI. The CDR3 loop reads CASSPPPNLADQETQYF. CDR3 in DNA: TGTGCCAGCTCACCACCCCCAAACCTAGCGGACCAAGAGACCCAGTACTTC.

The chain has TRBV30 and TRBJ1-4; TRBD1 agrees at 8 bases. Trimming removed 4 bases from V and 6 bases from J; junction bases left unmatched: 4. Germline CDR1 reads GTSNPN; CDR2 reads SVGIG (reference sequence). The CDR3 contains 13 residues. The CDR3 here is CAWTGGAYEKLFF. CDR3 nucleotides: TGTGCCTGGACAGGGGGCGCGTATGAAAAACTGTTTTTT.